This TCR beta chain was obtained from a study of CD8 T cells in Susac syndrome. Whole-study context: The sequenced Susac syndrome patients included six who had clinically active disease and about 8 who were in remission.

The ends lost 6 bases at V and 8 bases at J; junction bases unmatched: 8. Germline V CDR1 and CDR2: SGHTA, FQGNSA. This CDR3 is built from 14 residues. RNA in amounts of 0.5 to 1 ug was reverse transcribed with random hexamers. Using its own MiXCR run on the immunoSEQ multiplex PCR reads, TCRdb lists one record per CDR3 protein. The sample records under 200,000 distinct CDR3 sequences, 90% to 95% being singletons. Points from the study as a whole: No clonal expansion appeared among CD4+ T cells in Susac patients.

As to this clonotype: Its matching antigen is unknown.

This chain links TRBV7-2 with TRBJ2-5; 11 nucleotides align to TRBD2. The material sequenced was CD4+ T cells from PBMCs. This receptor was obtained from a human donor with Susac syndrome. In DNA, the CDR3 is TGTGCCAGCAGGGAAGCCGGGACTAGCGGTACCCAGTACTTC. This translates into CASREAGTSGTQYF.